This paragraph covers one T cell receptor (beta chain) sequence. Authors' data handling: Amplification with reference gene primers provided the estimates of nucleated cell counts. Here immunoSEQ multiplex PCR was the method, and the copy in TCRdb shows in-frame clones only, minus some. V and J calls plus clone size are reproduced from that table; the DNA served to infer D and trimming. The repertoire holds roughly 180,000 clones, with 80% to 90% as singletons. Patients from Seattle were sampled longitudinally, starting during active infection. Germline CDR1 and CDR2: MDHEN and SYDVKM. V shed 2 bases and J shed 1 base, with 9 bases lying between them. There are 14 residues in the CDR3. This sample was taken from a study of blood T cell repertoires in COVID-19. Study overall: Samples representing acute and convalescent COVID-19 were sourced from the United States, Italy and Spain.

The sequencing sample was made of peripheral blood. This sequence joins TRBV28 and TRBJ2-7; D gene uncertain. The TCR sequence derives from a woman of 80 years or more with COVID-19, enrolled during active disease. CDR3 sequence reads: CASSLGRRSYEQYF. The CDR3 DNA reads TGTGCCAGCAGTTTAGGCCGGAGATCCTACGAGCAGTACTTC. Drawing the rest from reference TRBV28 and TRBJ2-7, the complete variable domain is DVKVTQSSRYLVKRTGEKVFLECVQDMDHENMFWYRQDPGLGLRLIYFSYDVKMKEKGDIPEGYSVSREKKERFSLILESASTNQTSMYLCASSLGRRSYEQYFGPGTRLTVT.